This is a list of T cell receptor beta chains from one sample in a study of T-cell memory formation after mild COVID-19. MiXCR, applied by TCRdb to the 5' RACE reads, yields one record per CDR3 protein. The sample holds around 430,000 distinct CDR3 sequences, approximately 16% seen once. Sequencing was performed on PBMCs or a T cell subset sorted from them (not recorded which). The receptors stem from a man younger than 30 who had mild COVID-19 (a few samples of this study predate the infection). Cell type and time point are not known. The CDR3 runs from the conserved cysteine through the conserved F or W. Each record gives: D gene, J gene, V gene, clone size, CDR3 protein, CDR3 DNA. The D gene is left open where the match is weak. Size values are once, few and many counts, or a class for expanded clones, and some rows have none.

D: .
J: TRBJ2-1
V: TRBV12-3/TRBV12-4
size: few
CDR3: CASSSTGIAQFF
DNA: TGTGCCAGCAGTTCTACAGGGATTGCGCAGTTCTTC

D: .
J: TRBJ2-1
V: TRBV12-3/TRBV12-4
size: many
CDR3: CASSSSHREQFF
DNA: TGTGCCAGCAGTTCGTCCCACAGGGAGCAGTTCTTC

D: .
J: TRBJ1-1
V: TRBV29-1
size: few
CDR3: CSVARLLNTEAFF
DNA: TGCAGCGTGGCCCGGCTCCTGAACACTGAAGCTTTCTTT

D: .
J: TRBJ2-7
V: TRBV6-2/TRBV6-3
size: .
CDR3: CASSHPVTYEQYF
DNA: TGTGCCAGCAGCCACCCGGTAACCTACGAGCAGTACTTC

D: .
J: TRBJ2-7
V: TRBV20-1
size: .
CDR3: CSASGSHEQYF
DNA: TGCAGTGCTAGTGGTAGCCACGAGCAGTACTTC

D: TRBD1
J: TRBJ1-4
V: TRBV6-5
size: few
CDR3: CASSAYRDSNEKLFF
DNA: TGTGCCAGCAGTGCCTACAGGGACAGTAATGAAAAACTGTTTTTT

D: .
J: TRBJ1-1
V: TRBV19
size: few
CDR3: CASSSSSDTEAFF
DNA: TGTGCCAGTAGTTCTTCCTCGGACACTGAAGCTTTCTTT

D: .
J: TRBJ2-3
V: TRBV5-5
size: .
CDR3: CASSLGREYDTQYF
DNA: TGTGCCAGCAGCTTGGGCAGGGAATACGATACGCAGTATTTT

D: TRBD1
J: TRBJ1-1
V: TRBV10-3
size: few
CDR3: CATKTGGNTEAFF
DNA: TGTGCCACAAAAACAGGGGGGAACACTGAAGCTTTCTTT

D: .
J: TRBJ2-5
V: TRBV20-1
size: few
CDR3: CSALDRAVKETQYF
DNA: TGCAGTGCCCTTGACCGGGCGGTAAAAGAGACCCAGTACTTC

D: .
J: TRBJ2-5
V: TRBV4-1
size: many
CDR3: CASSHHRDTKDTQYF
DNA: TGCGCCAGCAGCCATCACCGGGACACCAAGGACACCCAGTACTTC

D: .
J: TRBJ1-4
V: TRBV7-6
size: many
CDR3: CASSLGGLYLNEKLFF
DNA: TGTGCCAGCAGCTTAGGGGGGCTCTATCTTAATGAAAAACTGTTTTTT

D: TRBD1
J: TRBJ2-6
V: TRBV19
size: few
CDR3: CASSITGTAFSGANVLTF
DNA: TGTGCCAGTAGTATAACCGGGACAGCTTTCTCTGGGGCCAACGTCCTGACTTTC

D: .
J: TRBJ2-5
V: TRBV11-2
size: .
CDR3: CASSSRLGFNLGETQYF
DNA: TGTGCCAGCAGCTCCAGACTAGGATTTAACCTGGGGGAGACCCAGTACTTC

D: .
J: TRBJ1-1
V: TRBV12-3/TRBV12-4
size: few
CDR3: CASSLSLNKAEAFF
DNA: TGTGCCAGCAGTTTAAGTCTGAATAAGGCTGAAGCTTTCTTT